The sequence of this T cell receptor beta chain was determined in a study of T cell responses to AZD1222 COVID-19 vaccine. The CDR3 has 16 residues. The germline V gene has CDR1 MNHEY and CDR2 SMNVEV (reference sequence). V shed 4 bases, J shed 4 bases, and the junction held 7 bases outside the gene matches. Data came from immunoSEQ multiplex PCR; TCRdb stores just in-frame clones and leaves some out. Among about 150,000 clones, 87% were seen once, and the ten largest hold less than 1.3%. Overall study findings and caveats: Spike regions recognized by vaccine-associated CD4 TCRs spanned the protein, led by 160-218 and 743-854. Spike-specific TCR breadth and depth grew following two AZD1222 doses.

Concerning this clone: Its antigen is currently unknown.

Combined were second doses at about 4 or about 12 weeks. The gene calls are TRBV27 and TRBJ2-1; TRBD2 aligns across 10 bases. The sample consisted of peripheral blood, taken 28 days after the second AZD1222 dose. This receptor was identified in an adult who received the AZD1222 COVID-19 vaccine. CDR3 DNA: TGTGCCAGCAGTTCCCCCTTAGCGGGGGGATACAATGAGCAGTTCTTC. It encodes CASSSPLAGGYNEQFF.